The next 28 T cell receptor beta chains were all read from a single sample in a study of molecular identifiers for immune sequencing clone quantification. A single record per CDR3 protein comes from TCRdb applying MiXCR to the PCR reads. The data contain more than 550,000 distinct CDR3 sequences, 25% of them singletons. Source material: naive CD8+ T cells from blood, with Jurkat cell RNA spiked in. The sample's subset: FACS-sorted CD8+CD4-CCR7+CD45RA+ naive T cells. These receptors came from a human donor in good health. Some libraries in this study had Jurkat cell RNA spiked in.

This clonotype was observed many times. The rearrangement uses TRBV7-2 and TRBJ2-1, with a weak D call TRBD2 (6 bases). This CDR3 is 17 amino acids long. Germline V gene data show CDR1 as SGHTA and CDR2 as FQGNSA. The V and J ends lost 1 base and 4 bases respectively, with 17 bases between them. The CDR3 region is CASSLGGWRDLYNEQFF. The DNA for the CDR3 is TGTGCCAGCAGCTTAGGGGGATGGCGGGACCTTTACAATGAGCAGTTCTTC.

CDR3 sequence reads: CASGPTAGSEQYF. The CDR3 DNA reads as TGTGCCAGCGGGCCGACAGCGGGTTCGGAGCAGTACTTC. The rearrangement joins TRBV6-5 to TRBJ2-7, with D possibly TRBD2 on 6 matching bases. CDR1 is MNHEY, CDR2 SVGAGI, per germline. This CDR3 region has 13 residues. V was clipped by 8 bases and J by 7 bases, with 18 bases between them.

This clonotype was observed a handful of times. This clone may be a read error of a much larger clone one base away. The chain joins TRBV28 to TRBJ2-5, with D possibly being TRBD1 or TRBD2 (6 bases each). Germline-derived CDR1 and CDR2 are MDHEN and SYDVKM. This CDR3 has 16 amino acids. CDR3 DNA: TGTGCCGGCAGGCAATGGGATCGGGGGCGCGGAGAGACCCAGTACTTC. This encodes CAGRQWDRGRGETQYF.

For this clonotype: A much larger clone is a single base away; this may be a read error. This sequence joins TRBV7-3 and TRBJ1-1; TRBD1 might be the D (5 bases). Germline V gene data show CDR1 as SGHTA and CDR2 as FQGTGA. The CDR3 totals 15 residues. CDR3 residues: CASSLTGGFSTEAYF. The DNA of the CDR3 is TGTGCCAGCAGCTTAACGGGGGGTTTTAGCACTGAAGCTTACTTT. The entire variable domain, with the rest obtained from reference TRBV7-3 and TRBJ1-1, is as follows: GAGVSQTPSNKVTEKGKYVELRCDPISGHTALYWYRQSLGQGPEFLIYFQGTGAADDSGLPNDRFFAVRPEGSVSTLKIQRTERGDSAVYLCASSLTGGFSTEAYFGQGTRLTVV.

Comment on this clonotype: At one of its ends the junction is not consistent with the germline gene, which may arise from a read error. V is TRBV6-2 or TRBV6-3 and J is TRBJ2-2; perhaps D is TRBD1 or TRBD2 (5 bases each). The CDR3 runs to 15 residues. Germline V gives CDR1 MNHEY, CDR2 SVGEGT. This CDR3 reads CAGSYPPGSTGELFF. The DNA of the CDR3 is TGTGCCGGCAGTTACCCCCCAGGGAGCACCGGGGAGCTGTTTTTT.

There are a few counts of this clonotype. The chain is built from TRBV5-6 and TRBJ1-1; D may be TRBD1 (5 bases). The V gene lost 0 bases and the J gene lost 5 bases, with 8 bases spanning the gap. The germline V gene encodes CDR1 SGHDT and CDR2 YYEEEE. The CDR3 consists of 13 residues. The CDR3 loop is CASSLGDVTEAFF. As DNA, the CDR3 is TGTGCCAGCAGCTTGGGGGACGTAACTGAAGCTTTCTTT.

This clonotype was detected ten times or more. The chain combines TRBV5-4 with TRBJ2-5; TRBD2 agrees at 9 bases. The CDR3 consists of 15 residues. Germline values: CDR1 SGHNT, CDR2 YYREEE (reference sequence). After removal of 4 bases from V and 4 bases from J, the junction contained 8 bases not matched to a gene. CDR3 sequence: CASSPWGTSTETQYF. For the CDR3, the DNA is TGTGCCAGCAGCCCTTGGGGGACTAGCACAGAGACCCAGTACTTC.

There are a few counts of this clonotype. The V call is TRBV20-1, the J call TRBJ2-5; TRBD2 might be the D (5 bases). V lost 3 bases to trimming and J lost 1 base, with 15 bases between them. Germline V gene data show CDR1 as DFQATT and CDR2 as SNEGSKA (reference sequence). The CDR3 runs to 15 residues. The CDR3 region is CSARDLDVPQETQYF. In DNA, the CDR3 is TGCAGTGCTAGGGACTTGGACGTCCCCCAAGAGACCCAGTACTTC.

Note on this clonotype: Given a much more abundant clone one base away, this may be a read error. V and J are TRBV6-6 and TRBJ1-1, with a possible D match to TRBD1 (5 bases). CDR3 size: 13 residues. Germline V lookup: CDR1 MNHNY, CDR2 SVGAGI (reference sequence). CDR3 amino acids: CACSEGTNTEAFF. CDR3 DNA sequence: TGTGCCTGCAGTGAGGGGACCAACACTGAAGCTTTCTTT.

This clonotype has ten or more counts. The CDR3 reads CASTFALTDTQYF. CDR3 bases: TGTGCCAGCACATTTGCCTTGACTGATACGCAGTATTTT. The gene calls are TRBV6-5 and TRBJ2-3, with D unresolved. Germline CDR1 is MNHEY and CDR2 is SVGAGI. The germline V and J ends were trimmed by 7 bases and 6 bases, with 14 bases remaining between them. This CDR3 is 13 amino acids long.

The V gene is TRBV2, the J gene TRBJ2-1; 8 positions agree with TRBD2. The CDR3 spans 15 residues. Germline assignment: CDR1 SNHLY and CDR2 FYNNEI. J was trimmed by 6 bases and V by 4 bases; bases with no gene match: 8. The CDR3 DNA is TGTGCCAGCAGTGGGGCTAGCGGGTTACCCAATGAGCAGTTCTTC. Encoded protein: CASSGASGLPNEQFF.

The sample holds a few counts of this clonotype. The genes are TRBV27 and TRBJ2-7, with 9 bases lining up with TRBD2. The germline V gene encodes CDR1 MNHEY and CDR2 SMNVEV (reference sequence). The junction had 12 bases not matched to a gene; V was cut back by 10 bases and J by 5 bases. The CDR3 runs 14 residues. CDR3 sequence (DNA): TGTGCCACCACAGGGTTAGCGGGAGCCAACGAGCAGTACTTC. Protein product: CATTGLAGANEQYF.

This clonotype has just a few counts. The rearrangement links TRBV2 to TRBJ2-1; no reliable D call. This CDR3 contains 14 residues. Germline assignment: CDR1 SNHLY and CDR2 FYNNEI. The germline V and J ends were trimmed by 4 bases and 7 bases, with 14 bases remaining between them. The CDR3: CASSGQFVANEQFF. In nucleotides, the CDR3 is TGTGCCAGCAGTGGGCAGTTTGTCGCGAATGAGCAGTTCTTC.

A few counts support this clonotype. This rearrangement joins TRBV27 to TRBJ2-7; 8 positions match TRBD1. The junction had 8 bases not matched to a gene; V was cut back by 5 bases and J by 5 bases. Germline CDR1 is MNHEY and CDR2 is SMNVEV (reference sequence). The CDR3 has 14 residues. DNA for the CDR3: TGTGCCAGCAGTACCTGGACAGGGAGCGACGAGCAGTACTTC. This encodes CASSTWTGSDEQYF.

This clonotype appeared a few times. The chain uses TRBV20-1 and TRBJ2-1; 7 bases align to TRBD1. The junction had 14 bases not matched to a gene; V was cut back by 5 bases and J by 4 bases. CDR3 length: 16 residues. CDR1 is DFQATT and CDR2 is SNEGSKA in the germline V gene (reference sequence). The CDR3 nucleotides read TGCAGTGCTTCCTCGACAGGGCGGCCCTTATACAATGAGCAGTTCTTC. This translates into CSASSTGRPLYNEQFF.

The chain is built from TRBV5-6 and TRBJ2-7, with D tentatively TRBD1 or TRBD2 (6 bases each). Deletions cut 2 bases from V and 2 bases from J, with 11 bases between. This CDR3 spans 14 amino acids. The germline gives CDR1 SGHDT, CDR2 YYEEEE. The CDR3 DNA sequence: TGTGCCAGCAGCTTTACTGGGGGGCCCTACGAGCAGTACTTC. Amino acid sequence: CASSFTGGPYEQYF.

This clonotype was counted many times. This sequence joins TRBV6-1 and TRBJ2-7; no clear D. Trimming removed 5 bases at V and 5 bases at J, with 10 bases between. Germline V gene sequence: CDR1 MNHNS, CDR2 SASEGT. The CDR3 loop spans 12 amino acids. Here the CDR3 reads CASSSDAHEQYF. The CDR3 coding sequence is TGTGCCAGCAGTTCGGACGCACACGAGCAGTACTTC.

This clonotype has ten or more counts. V and J are TRBV29-1 and TRBJ2-7; tentative D call: TRBD2 (5 bases). V dropped 4 bases and J dropped 2 bases, with 15 bases sitting between them. CDR1 is SQVTM and CDR2 is ANQGSEA in the germline V gene. The CDR3 loop spans 14 amino acids. The CDR3 DNA reads as TGCAGCGTTGTTGGGGTAGCGAGACCCTACGAGCAGTACTTC. It codes for CSVVGVARPYEQYF.

This clonotype was counted ten times or more. The chain links TRBV7-9 to TRBJ2-7, with D possibly TRBD1 on 5 matching bases. Deletions cut 4 bases from V and 7 bases from J, with 11 bases between. This CDR3 has 12 residues. In germline, CDR1 is SEHNR, CDR2 FQNEAQ (reference sequence). CDR3 in DNA: TGTGCCAGCAGCTATGGGGCAGGAGAGCAGTACTTC. This sequence encodes CASSYGAGEQYF.

This chain connects TRBV25-1 to TRBJ1-5, with D hard to call. The germline V gene encodes CDR1 MGHDK and CDR2 SYGVNS. The ends were cut back, 3 bases at V and 1 base at J, with 4 bases in the middle. The CDR3 sequence is 13 residues long. CDR3 in amino acids: CASSDWSNQPQHF. CDR3 DNA sequence: TGTGCCAGCAGTGATTGGAGCAATCAGCCCCAGCATTTT.

The J gene is TRBJ2-3, the V gene TRBV6-2 or TRBV6-3; 13 bases fit TRBD2. Trimming removed 5 bases from V and 4 bases from J; junction bases left unmatched: 6. The germline V gene has CDR1 MNHEY and CDR2 SVGEGT. The CDR3 extends over 16 amino acids. The CDR3 sequence: CASSKWTSGSSDTQYF. DNA for the CDR3: TGTGCCAGCAGTAAGTGGACTAGCGGGAGTTCAGATACGCAGTATTTT.

The chain employs TRBV20-1 and TRBJ2-7, with 9 bases identical to TRBD2. This CDR3 region has 16 residues. The V and J ends lost 0 bases and 2 bases, in that order; junction bases with no gene match: 8. Germline values: CDR1 DFQATT, CDR2 SNEGSKA (reference sequence). CDR3 region: CSARDQGLAFPYEQYF. CDR3 sequence (DNA): TGCAGTGCTAGAGATCAGGGACTAGCATTTCCCTACGAGCAGTACTTC.

The sample holds many counts of this clonotype. The rearrangement links TRBV4-2 to TRBJ2-7, with TRBD2 matching 13 bases. After removal of 2 bases from V and 6 bases from J, the junction contained 7 bases not matched to a gene. Germline V lookup: CDR1 LGHNA, CDR2 YNFKEQ. This CDR3 comprises 16 residues. The CDR3 DNA is TGTGCCAGCAGCCAACTCTCCGGGACTAGCGGGACCGAGCAGTACTTC. The encoded protein is CASSQLSGTSGTEQYF.

This clonotype showed up many times. The chain carries TRBV14 and TRBJ2-6; possibly TRBD1 for D (6 bases). The CDR3 consists of 20 residues. The germline V and J ends were trimmed by 3 bases and 0 bases, with 21 bases remaining between them. Germline values: CDR1 SGHDN, CDR2 FVKESK. In DNA form, the CDR3 reads TGTGCCAGCAGCCAGAGCAGTCAAAGGACGGACAGCTCTGGGGCCAACGTCCTGACTTTC. As protein: CASSQSSQRTDSSGANVLTF.

This clonotype was observed a few times. The CDR3 spells CASSYRTGEGTYEQYF. The CDR3, as DNA: TGTGCCAGCAGTTACCGGACAGGGGAAGGGACCTACGAGCAGTACTTC. The rearrangement links TRBV6-2 or TRBV6-3 to TRBJ2-7; 9 bases align to TRBD1. The CDR3 totals 16 residues. V was clipped by 2 bases and J by 2 bases; unmatched bases: 7. The germline CDR1 and CDR2 sequences are MNHEY and SVGEGT.

The CDR3 protein is CASSLMGTETQYF. For the CDR3, the DNA is TGTGCCAGCAGTTTAATGGGAACGGAGACCCAGTACTTC. The chain combines TRBV12-3 or TRBV12-4 with TRBJ2-5; D unclear. V was shortened by 2 bases and J by 5 bases, with 9 bases between the two germline ends. The CDR3 is made up of 13 amino acids.

Worth noting for this clonotype: This may be a read error, as it is one base from a much larger clone. V and J are TRBV3-1 and TRBJ1-1; maybe TRBD1 (6 bases). CDR1 is LGHDT, CDR2 YNNKEL, per germline (reference sequence). CDR3 length: 14 amino acids. The CDR3 reads CASSQDRGDTGAFF. The DNA of the CDR3 is TGTGCCAGCAGCCAAGATAGGGGGGACACTGGAGCTTTCTTT.

Ten or more counts support this clonotype. The chain carries TRBV7-2 and TRBJ2-3; D unresolved. Per germline, CDR1 SGHTA and CDR2 FQGNSA. The CDR3 is made up of 15 amino acids. V shed 3 bases and J shed 1 base, with 11 bases lying between them. The CDR3 coding sequence is TGTGCCAGCAGCTTTTCCAGTGCAGGCACAGATACGCAGTATTTT. Its translation: CASSFSSAGTDTQYF. Using reference TRBV7-2 and TRBJ2-3 for the parts outside the CDR3, the full variable domain is GAGVSQSPSNKVTEKGKDVELRCDPISGHTALYWYRQSLGQGLEFLIYFQGNSAPDKSGLPSDRFSAERTGGSVSTLTIQRTQQEDSAVYLCASSFSSAGTDTQYFGPGTRLTVL.